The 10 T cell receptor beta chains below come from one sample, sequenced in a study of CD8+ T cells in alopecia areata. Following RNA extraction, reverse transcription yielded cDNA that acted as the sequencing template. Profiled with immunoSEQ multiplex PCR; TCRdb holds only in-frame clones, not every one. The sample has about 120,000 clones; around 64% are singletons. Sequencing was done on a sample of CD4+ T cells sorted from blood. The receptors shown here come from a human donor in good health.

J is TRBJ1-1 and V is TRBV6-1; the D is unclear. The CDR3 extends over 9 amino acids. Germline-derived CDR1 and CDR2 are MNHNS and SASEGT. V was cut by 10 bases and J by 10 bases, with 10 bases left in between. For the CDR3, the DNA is TGTGCCACCCAAAATGGAGCTTTCTTT. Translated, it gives CATQNGAFF.

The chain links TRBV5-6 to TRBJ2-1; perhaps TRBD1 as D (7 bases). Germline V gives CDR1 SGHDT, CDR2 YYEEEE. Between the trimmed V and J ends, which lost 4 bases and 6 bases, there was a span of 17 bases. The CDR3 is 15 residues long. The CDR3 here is CASSHRGLLSNEQFF. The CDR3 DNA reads TGTGCCAGCAGCCACAGGGGACTTCTGAGCAATGAGCAGTTCTTC.

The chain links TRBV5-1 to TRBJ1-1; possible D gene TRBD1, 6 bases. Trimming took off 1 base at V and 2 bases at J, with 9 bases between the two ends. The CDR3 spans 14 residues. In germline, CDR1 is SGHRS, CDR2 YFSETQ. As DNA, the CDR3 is TGCGCCAGCAGCTTGAACAGGGCCAACACTGAAGCTTTCTTT. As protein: CASSLNRANTEAFF.

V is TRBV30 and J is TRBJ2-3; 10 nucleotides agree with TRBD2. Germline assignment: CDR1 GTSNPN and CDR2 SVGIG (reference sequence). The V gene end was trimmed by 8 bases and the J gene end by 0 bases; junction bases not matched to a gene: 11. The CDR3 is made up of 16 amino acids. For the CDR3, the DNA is TGTGCCACCACTGCTCTAGCGGGGGCCAGCACAGATACGCAGTATTTT. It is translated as CATTALAGASTDTQYF.

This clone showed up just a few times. The CDR3 bases are TGCAGCGTTTTCCGGGGTAATGAGCAGTTCTTC. Its protein is CSVFRGNEQFF. The chain combines TRBV29-1 with TRBJ2-1; possibly TRBD2 for D (5 bases). Germline assignment: CDR1 SQVTM and CDR2 ANQGSEA. V was pared by 5 bases and J by 7 bases, with 9 bases between. There are 11 residues in the CDR3.

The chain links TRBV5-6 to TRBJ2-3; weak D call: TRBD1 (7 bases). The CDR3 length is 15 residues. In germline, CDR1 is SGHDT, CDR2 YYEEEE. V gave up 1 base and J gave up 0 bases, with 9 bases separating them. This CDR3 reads CASSLPGGSTDTQYF. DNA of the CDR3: TGTGCCAGCAGCTTGCCAGGGGGGAGCACAGATACGCAGTATTTT.

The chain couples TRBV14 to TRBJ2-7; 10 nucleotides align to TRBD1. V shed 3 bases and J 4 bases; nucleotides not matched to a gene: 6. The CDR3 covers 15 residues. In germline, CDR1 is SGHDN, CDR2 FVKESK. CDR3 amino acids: CASSQAGTGAYEQYF. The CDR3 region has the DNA TGTGCCAGCAGCCAGGCCGGGACAGGGGCGTACGAGCAGTACTTC. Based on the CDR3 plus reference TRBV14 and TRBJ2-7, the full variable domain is EAGVTQFPSHSVIEKGQTVTLRCDPISGHDNLYWYRRVMGKEIKFLLHFVKESKQDESGMPNNRFLAERTGGTYSTLKVQPAELEDSGVYFCASSQAGTGAYEQYFGPGTRLTVT.

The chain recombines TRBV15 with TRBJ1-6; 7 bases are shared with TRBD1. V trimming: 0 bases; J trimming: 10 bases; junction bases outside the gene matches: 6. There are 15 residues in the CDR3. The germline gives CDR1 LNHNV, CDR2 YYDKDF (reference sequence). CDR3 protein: CATSRDPRQGSPLHF. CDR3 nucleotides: TGTGCCACCAGCAGAGATCCCCGACAGGGCTCACCCCTCCACTTT. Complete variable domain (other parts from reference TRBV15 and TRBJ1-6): DAMVIQNPRYQVTQFGKPVTLSCSQTLNHNVMYWYQQKSSQAPKLLFHYYDKDFNNEADTPDNFQSRRPNTSFCFLDIRSPGLGDTAMYLCATSRDPRQGSPLHFGNGTRLTVT.

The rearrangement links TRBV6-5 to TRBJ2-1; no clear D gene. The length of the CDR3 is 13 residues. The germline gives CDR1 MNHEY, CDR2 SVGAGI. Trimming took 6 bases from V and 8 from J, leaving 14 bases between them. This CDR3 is CASRPLGRDEQFF. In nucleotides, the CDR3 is TGTGCCAGCAGGCCGTTGGGTCGGGATGAGCAGTTCTTC.

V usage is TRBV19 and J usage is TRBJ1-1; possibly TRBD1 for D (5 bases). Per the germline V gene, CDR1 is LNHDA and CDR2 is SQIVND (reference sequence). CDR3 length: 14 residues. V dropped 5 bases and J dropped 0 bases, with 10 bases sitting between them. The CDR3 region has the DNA TGTGCCAGTAGTCCGGGGCTGGTGAACACTGAAGCTTTCTTT. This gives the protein CASSPGLVNTEAFF.